This TCR beta chain was documented in a study of CD8 T cells in ankylosing spondylitis. Points from the study as a whole: Ankylosing spondylitis blood seemed to carry a telltale TCR beta motif made of several highly homologous variants.

A word on this clonotype: What it binds is not known.

TCRdb processed the 5' RACE reads anew with MiXCR; each CDR3 protein has one entry. The sample holds about 90,000 distinct CDR3 sequences, roughly 8.8% seen once. The CDR3 runs to 15 residues. Germline CDR1 reads LGHDT; CDR2 reads YNNKEL (reference sequence). V dropped 1 base and J dropped 6 bases, with 12 bases sitting between them. This TCR was sampled from a male donor with ankylosing spondylitis. This sequence joins TRBV3-1 and TRBJ2-2; no firm D call. Sample: blood, either unsorted or a sorted T cell fraction (not recorded which). The CDR3 reads CASSQVTDLAGELFF. As DNA, the CDR3 is TGTGCCAGCAGCCAAGTTACAGACCTGGCCGGGGAGCTGTTTTTT.